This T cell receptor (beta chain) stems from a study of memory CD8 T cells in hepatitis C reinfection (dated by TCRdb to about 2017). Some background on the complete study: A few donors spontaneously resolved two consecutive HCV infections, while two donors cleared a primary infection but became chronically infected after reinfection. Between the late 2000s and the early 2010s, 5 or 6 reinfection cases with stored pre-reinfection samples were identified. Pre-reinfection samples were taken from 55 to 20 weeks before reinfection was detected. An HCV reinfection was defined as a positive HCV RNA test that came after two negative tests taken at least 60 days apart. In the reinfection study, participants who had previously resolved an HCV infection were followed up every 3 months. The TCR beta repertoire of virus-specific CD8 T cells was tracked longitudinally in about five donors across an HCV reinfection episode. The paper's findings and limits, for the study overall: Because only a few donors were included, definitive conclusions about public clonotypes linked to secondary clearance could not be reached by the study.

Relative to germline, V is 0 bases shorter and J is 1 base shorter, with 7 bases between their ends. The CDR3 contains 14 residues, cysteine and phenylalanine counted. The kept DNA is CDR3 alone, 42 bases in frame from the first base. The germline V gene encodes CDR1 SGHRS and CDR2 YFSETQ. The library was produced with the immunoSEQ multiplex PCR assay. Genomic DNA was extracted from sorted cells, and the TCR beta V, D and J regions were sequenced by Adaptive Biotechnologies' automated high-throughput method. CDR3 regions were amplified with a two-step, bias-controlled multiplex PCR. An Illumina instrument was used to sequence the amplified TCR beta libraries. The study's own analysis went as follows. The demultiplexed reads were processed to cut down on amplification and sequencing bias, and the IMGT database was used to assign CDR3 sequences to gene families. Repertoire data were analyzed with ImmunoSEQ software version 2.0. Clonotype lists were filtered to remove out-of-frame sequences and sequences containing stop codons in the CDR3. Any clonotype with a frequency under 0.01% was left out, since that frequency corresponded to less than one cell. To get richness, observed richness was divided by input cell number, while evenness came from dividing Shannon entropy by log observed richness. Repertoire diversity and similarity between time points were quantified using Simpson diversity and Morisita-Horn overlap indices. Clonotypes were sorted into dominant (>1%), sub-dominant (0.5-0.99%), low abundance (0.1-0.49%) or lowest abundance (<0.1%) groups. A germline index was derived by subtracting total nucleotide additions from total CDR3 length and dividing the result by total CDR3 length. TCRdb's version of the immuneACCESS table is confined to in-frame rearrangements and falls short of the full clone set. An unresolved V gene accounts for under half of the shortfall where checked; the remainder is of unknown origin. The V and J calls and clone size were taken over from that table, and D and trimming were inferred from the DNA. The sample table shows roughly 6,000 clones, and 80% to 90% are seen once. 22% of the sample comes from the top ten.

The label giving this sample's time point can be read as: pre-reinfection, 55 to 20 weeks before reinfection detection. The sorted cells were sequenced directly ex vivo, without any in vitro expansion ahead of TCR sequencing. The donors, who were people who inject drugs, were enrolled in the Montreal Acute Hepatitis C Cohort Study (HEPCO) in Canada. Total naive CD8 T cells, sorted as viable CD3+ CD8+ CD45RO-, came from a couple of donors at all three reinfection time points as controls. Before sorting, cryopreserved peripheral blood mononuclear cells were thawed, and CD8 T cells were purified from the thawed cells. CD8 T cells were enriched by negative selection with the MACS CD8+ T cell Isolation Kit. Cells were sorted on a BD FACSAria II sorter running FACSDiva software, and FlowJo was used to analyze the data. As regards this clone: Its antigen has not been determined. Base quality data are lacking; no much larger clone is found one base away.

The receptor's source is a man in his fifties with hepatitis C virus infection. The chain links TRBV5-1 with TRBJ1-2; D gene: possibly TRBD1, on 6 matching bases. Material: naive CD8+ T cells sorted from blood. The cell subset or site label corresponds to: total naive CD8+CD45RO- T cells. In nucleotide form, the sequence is TGCGCCAGCAGCTTGGAGGACAGTAACTATGGCTACACCTTC. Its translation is CASSLEDSNYGYTF.